This T cell receptor beta chain was found in a study of response to subunit inactivated influenza vaccine. This CDR3 comprises 13 residues. V was pared by 3 bases and J by 7 bases, with 10 bases between. Each CDR3 protein gets one entry after TCRdb re-called the RT-PCR reads with MiXCR. This table has over 750,000 distinct CDR3 sequences, 21% appearing once. This clonotype was detected only a few times. As yet, its antigen is unknown. Findings and limits, study-wide: Each seasonal influenza vaccination, the authors suggested, recruits few new T cells.

The specimen comprised PBMCs from blood, sampled 5 days after vaccination. The TCR sequence derives from a man aged 45-60 years who received an inactivated influenza vaccine. This chain joins TRBV12-3 or TRBV12-4 and TRBJ1-5; TRBD1 is a possible D gene (5 bases). CDR3 residues: CASSFAQGQPQHF. In nucleotides, the CDR3 is TGTGCCAGCAGTTTCGCCCAGGGACAGCCCCAGCATTTT.